The present T cell receptor (beta chain) was sequenced within a study of CD8 T cells in ankylosing spondylitis. The study, taken as a whole, reports: Significant enrichment of disease-linked clones was reported in matched ankylosing spondylitis synovial fluid. One TCR beta motif, made up of 7 or 8 highly homologous variants, appeared characteristic of ankylosing spondylitis blood. Clones linked to the disease showed a CD8+ phenotype. They occurred at relatively low frequencies in peripheral blood.

TCRdb processed the 5' RACE reads anew with MiXCR; each CDR3 protein has one entry. The sample includes 150,000 to 200,000 distinct CDR3 sequences, 10% to 15% of them seen just once. The V and J ends lost 6 bases and 0 bases respectively, with 10 bases between them. Germline CDR1 is MNHEY and CDR2 is SVGEGT. This CDR3 has 14 amino acids. This clonotype was observed at least ten times. Its antigen is currently unknown. The chain recombines TRBV6-2 or TRBV6-3 with TRBJ2-3; possibly TRBD1 for D (6 bases). The material sequenced was blood, either unsorted or a sorted T cell fraction (not recorded which). The clonotype originates from a female donor with ankylosing spondylitis or in good health (not recorded which). The chain's CDR3 is CASSHRESTDTQYF. The CDR3 DNA follows: TGTGCCAGCAGCCACAGGGAAAGCACAGATACGCAGTATTTT.